Presented here are 17 T cell receptor beta chains from one specimen sequenced in a study of PD-1 blockade in classical Hodgkin lymphoma. TCRdb's copy holds only in-frame clones and misses some; the assay was immunoSEQ multiplex PCR. Among tens of thousands of clones listed, around 73% were seen once. All the patients suffered relapse after autologous stem cell transplantation, and brentuximab vedotin exposure differed. Sequenced here: peripheral blood mononuclear cells (PBMCs), sampled before the second cycle of nivolumab. The receptors derive from a human donor with classical Hodgkin lymphoma.

In DNA form, the CDR3 reads TGTGCCAGCAGCTTAGACTACTCGGGGTCTGAAGCTTTCTTT. Translation gives CASSLDYSGSEAFF. V usage is TRBV7-3 and J usage is TRBJ1-1; D gene ambiguous. V was pared by 2 bases and J by 6 bases, with 13 bases between. Germline CDR1 and CDR2: SGHTA and FQGTGA. The CDR3 is 14 residues long.

This clone appeared once. The chain carries TRBV7-9 and TRBJ2-7, with TRBD1 matching 9 bases. V trimming: 6 bases; J trimming: 7 bases; junction bases outside the gene matches: 16. Germline values: CDR1 SEHNR, CDR2 FQNEAQ (reference sequence). The CDR3 sequence is 16 residues long. CDR3 nucleotide sequence: TGTGCCAGCAGTCCTTCCGGGACAGGGCTCCTTGGGGAGCAGTACTTC. Translating it yields CASSPSGTGLLGEQYF. The full variable domain, its missing parts supplied by reference TRBV7-9 and TRBJ2-7, is DTGVSQNPRHKITKRGQNVTFRCDPISEHNRLYWYRQTLGQGPEFLTYFQNEAQLEKSRLLSDRFSAERPKGSFSTLEIQRTEQGDSAMYLCASSPSGTGLLGEQYFGPGTRLTVT.

This clone was seen more than once but under ten times. This chain joins TRBV19 and TRBJ2-7; the D gene is possibly TRBD1 (5 bases). The CDR3 is made up of 12 amino acids. CDR1 LNHDA and CDR2 SQIVND come from the germline V gene (reference sequence). Trimming pared 5 bases from V and 6 bases from J, leaving 11 bases between. CDR3 region: CASSAQGREQYF. The CDR3 DNA reads as TGTGCCAGTAGTGCGCAGGGTCGCGAGCAGTACTTC.

This clone was counted only a few times. J is TRBJ1-2 and V is TRBV2, with 11 bases lining up with TRBD1. The CDR3 has 13 amino acids. Unmatched junction bases numbered 6, after V lost 7 bases and J lost 8 bases. From germline, CDR1 is SNHLY and CDR2 FYNNEI. The CDR3 DNA reads as TGTGCCAGCACCGCGGGACAGGGGGGAGGCTACACCTTC. This sequence encodes CASTAGQGGGYTF.

This clone was detected many times. The chain combines TRBV4-1 with TRBJ2-1; 8 bases are a match to TRBD2. J gave up 4 bases and V 1 base, and 6 bases lay outside the gene matches. The CDR3 is 16 residues long. Germline-derived CDR1 and CDR2 are MGHRA and YSYEKL. The CDR3 spells CASSQVALADYNEQFF. CDR3 coding DNA: TGCGCCAGCAGCCAAGTTGCACTAGCGGATTACAATGAGCAGTTCTTC.

This chain links TRBV19 with TRBJ2-1, with 7 bases that match TRBD2. V gave up 3 bases and J gave up 6 bases; unmatched junction bases: 5. Germline V lookup: CDR1 LNHDA, CDR2 SQIVND (reference sequence). The CDR3 consists of 14 residues. CDR3 amino acids: CASSIGAGTNEQFF. CDR3 nucleotides: TGTGCCAGTAGTATCGGAGCGGGAACCAATGAGCAGTTCTTC.

The chain uses TRBV28 and TRBJ2-3, with D possibly being TRBD2 (6 bases). Deletions cut 7 bases from V and 0 bases from J, with 17 bases between. CDR1 is MDHEN, CDR2 SYDVKM, per germline. The CDR3 runs 16 residues. The CDR3 spells CASKPPRGSSTDTQYF. CDR3 sequence (DNA): TGTGCCAGCAAGCCCCCCCGGGGGTCTAGCACAGATACGCAGTATTTT.

This chain connects TRBV10-3 to TRBJ2-5, with 10 bases lining up with TRBD1. Germline V lookup: CDR1 ENHRY, CDR2 SYGVKD. Unmatched junction bases numbered 12, after V lost 4 bases and J lost 4 bases. This CDR3 spans 17 amino acids. Here the CDR3 reads CAISGLDTDRGGETQYF. CDR3 bases: TGTGCCATCAGTGGATTGGATACGGACAGGGGGGGAGAGACCCAGTACTTC.

The chain couples TRBV28 to TRBJ2-3, with a weak D call TRBD1 (5 bases). The V gene lost 4 bases and the J gene lost 1 base, with 12 bases spanning the gap. Germline V CDR1 and CDR2: MDHEN, SYDVKM. The CDR3 totals 15 residues. In nucleotides, the CDR3 is TGTGCCAGCAGTTATGGCGTAGGGGGCACAGATACGCAGTATTTT. It specifies CASSYGVGGTDTQYF.

The CDR3 region has the DNA TGTGCCAGCAGTCAAGACGGGTGGGGGACAGGCGAAATCACCAAATCCTACAATGAGCAGTTCTTC. Encoded protein: CASSQDGWGTGEITKSYNEQFF. The chain joins TRBV6-1 to TRBJ2-1; 8 nucleotides match TRBD1. CDR1 is MNHNS and CDR2 is SASEGT in the germline V gene. This CDR3 comprises 22 residues. V lost 5 bases to trimming and J lost 1 base; unmatched junction nucleotides: 25.

As to this clone: The CDR3 carries no conserved terminal phenylalanine or tryptophan, so it likely arises from a read error. The limits of the CDR3 on the DNA are not certain, so only TCRdb's listed CDR3 is given. This sequence joins TRBV21-1 and TRBJ2-2; the table's TRBD2 call for D was not verified on the DNA. TRBV21-1 is recorded as a pseudogene. The CDR3 contains 10 residues when both ends are counted. The CDR3 protein is CASSISGGPL.

This sequence joins TRBV5-1 and TRBJ2-1, with 7 bases identical to TRBD2. The CDR3 covers 16 residues. Trimming at V came to 2 bases and at J to 10 bases, leaving 15 bases not matched to a gene. Germline values: CDR1 SGHRS, CDR2 YFSETQ. CDR3 nucleotide sequence: TGCGCCAGCAGCTTCGGGCTAGCGGAGGCCTCAGGGGAGCAGTTCTTC. It codes for CASSFGLAEASGEQFF.

V usage is TRBV25-1 and J usage is TRBJ2-3; TRBD1 matches at 8 bases. The junction had 9 bases not matched to a gene; V was cut back by 4 bases and J by 0 bases. CDR1 and CDR2 (germline): MGHDK, SYGVNS. The CDR3 spans 17 residues. CDR3 region: CASSAPFDRGSTDTQYF. The CDR3 DNA follows: TGTGCCAGCAGTGCGCCGTTCGACAGGGGAAGCACAGATACGCAGTATTTT.

The V call is TRBV4-2, the J call TRBJ1-3, with a tentative D call TRBD1 (6 bases). The germline V gene encodes CDR1 LGHNA and CDR2 YNFKEQ. The CDR3 covers 19 residues. V lost 1 base and J 2 bases, leaving 21 bases between the germline ends. The CDR3 DNA reads as TGTGCCAGCAGCCAAGTGCCCCAACTCAAGACAGGTCCTGGAAACACCATATATTTT. Protein sequence: CASSQVPQLKTGPGNTIYF.

The chain is built from TRBV7-2 and TRBJ2-7; 8 bases agree with TRBD1. Germline loops: CDR1 SGHTA, CDR2 FQGNSA. This CDR3 has 14 amino acids. Trimming cost V 2 bases and J 7 bases; bases outside gene matches: 7. CDR3 sequence: CASSLYPGQGEQYF. The CDR3 nucleotides read TGTGCCAGCAGCTTATACCCCGGACAGGGAGAGCAGTACTTC.

This clone came up once. The same CDR3 arises from other DNA sequences in this sample as well. This sequence joins TRBV14 and TRBJ2-7; D is tentatively TRBD1 or TRBD2 (5 bases each). The germline V gene has CDR1 SGHDN and CDR2 FVKESK. V was trimmed by 6 bases and J by 1 base, leaving 13 bases between them. The CDR3 runs to 14 residues. For the CDR3, the DNA is TGTGCCAGCAGTTCCCGGGGCGGGTCCTACGAGCAGTACTTC. It encodes CASSSRGGSYEQYF.

V and J are TRBV30 and TRBJ1-4, with 9 nucleotides matching TRBD1. V was clipped by 8 bases and J by 6 bases; unmatched bases: 16. Germline CDR1 GTSNPN, CDR2 SVGIG (reference sequence). The CDR3 has 16 residues. For the CDR3, the DNA is TGTGCCGGCGCAGGGACAGGGTTCGGGAGGGATGAAAAACTGTTTTTT. It translates to CAGAGTGFGRDEKLFF.